This T cell receptor (beta chain) was sequenced in a study of T cells in Graves' hyperthyroidism and ophthalmopathy. The study, taken as a whole, reports: Most thyroid clonotypes with frequency above 0.001 were detected in blood.

About this clonotype itself: Its matching antigen is unknown.

CDR1 WSHSY and CDR2 SAAADI come from the germline V gene. V was pared by 8 bases and J by 1 base, with 4 bases of the junction left unmatched. The CDR3 consists of 14 residues. RNA transcripts gave rise to amplified TCR beta CDR3 regions. Primed by the HTBI set, a first-round RT-PCR was run on the TCR CDR3. TCRdb reprocessed the multiplex PCR reads via MiXCR and lists one record per CDR3 protein. Of roughly 380,000 distinct CDR3 sequences in the sample, roughly an eighth are singletons; the top ten hold about 5%. This chain links TRBV10-2 with TRBJ1-1, with TRBD1 matching 10 bases. The sequenced material came from blood. The TCR was taken from a young woman with Graves' hyperthyroidism. CDR3 sequence reads: CASSGQGENTEAFF. CDR3 DNA: TGCGCCAGCTCAGGACAGGGGGAGAACACTGAAGCTTTCTTT.